This TCR beta chain stems from a study of response to subunit inactivated influenza vaccine. A note on this clonotype: Its antigen is not identified.

With 4 bases clipped from V and 3 bases from J, the junction kept 3 bases outside the gene matches. CDR1 and CDR2 (germline): LGHDT, YNNKEL (reference sequence). There are 13 residues in the CDR3. TCRdb ran MiXCR on the RT-PCR reads and lists one entry per CDR3 protein. Of fewer than 800,000 distinct CDR3 sequences detected, more than 15% appear once; the ten largest clones hold 11%. Study results and limitations: It was the authors' suggestion that each seasonal influenza vaccination recruits few new T cells.

The genes are TRBV3-1 and TRBJ2-7, with 7 bases matching TRBD1. This clonotype was sampled from a man between 50 and 59 years old who received an inactivated influenza vaccine. Sequenced here: PBMCs from blood, sampled roughly 12 days after vaccination. The CDR3 DNA sequence: TGTGCCAGCAGCCTGGGACAGCACTACGAGCAGTACTTC. Its translation is CASSLGQHYEQYF.